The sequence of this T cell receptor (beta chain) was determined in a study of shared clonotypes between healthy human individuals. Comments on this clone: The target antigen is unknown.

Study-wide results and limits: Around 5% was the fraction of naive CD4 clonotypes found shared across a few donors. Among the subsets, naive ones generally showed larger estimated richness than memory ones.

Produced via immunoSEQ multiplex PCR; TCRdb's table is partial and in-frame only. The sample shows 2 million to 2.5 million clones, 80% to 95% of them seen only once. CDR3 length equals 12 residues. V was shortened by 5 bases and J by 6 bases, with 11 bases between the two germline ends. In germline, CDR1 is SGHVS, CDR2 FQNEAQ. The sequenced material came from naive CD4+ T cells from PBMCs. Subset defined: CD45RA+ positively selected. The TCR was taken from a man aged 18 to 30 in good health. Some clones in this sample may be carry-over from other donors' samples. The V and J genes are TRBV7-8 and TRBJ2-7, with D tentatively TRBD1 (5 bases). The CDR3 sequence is CASSPLGREQYF. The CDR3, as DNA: TGTGCCAGCAGCCCCCTGGGGCGCGAGCAGTACTTC.